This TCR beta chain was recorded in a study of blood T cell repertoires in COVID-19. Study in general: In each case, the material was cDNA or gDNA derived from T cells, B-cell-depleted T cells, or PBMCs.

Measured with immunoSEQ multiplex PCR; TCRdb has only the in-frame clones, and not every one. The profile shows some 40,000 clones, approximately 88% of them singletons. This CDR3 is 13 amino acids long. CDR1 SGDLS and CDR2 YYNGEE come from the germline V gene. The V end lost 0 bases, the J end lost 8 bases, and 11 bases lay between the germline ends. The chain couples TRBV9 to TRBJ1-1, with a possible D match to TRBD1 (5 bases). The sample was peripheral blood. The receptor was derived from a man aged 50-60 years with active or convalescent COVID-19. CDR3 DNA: TGTGCCAGCAGCGTAGTGGCGGGGGGAGAAGCTTTCTTT. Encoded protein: CASSVVAGGEAFF.